One and the same sample provided the 5 T cell receptor beta chains below, sequenced in a study of cytomegalovirus exposure and HLA in healthy donors. PCR primers comprised 60 Vbeta and 13 Jbeta primers. The repertoire was sequenced with immunoSEQ multiplex PCR; TCRdb's copy has only in-frame clones and lacks some. Of 40,000 or so clones listed, 70% to 80% were seen once; the top ten hold roughly 3.3%. Sequenced: PBMCs. Every receptor here comes from a woman in her twenties or thirties in good health and CMV-seronegative.

The chain recombines TRBV2 with TRBJ2-7; the D gene is possibly TRBD2 (5 bases). The germline gives CDR1 SNHLY, CDR2 FYNNEI. Deletions cut 4 bases from V and 10 bases from J, with 17 bases between. The CDR3 sequence is 13 residues long. This CDR3 reads CASSGELSSKQYF. The CDR3 DNA reads as TGTGCCAGCAGTGGGGAGTTGTCTAGTAAACAGTACTTC.

J is TRBJ1-6 and V is TRBV2; 7 bases line up with TRBD1. The CDR3 consists of 13 residues. CDR1 is SNHLY and CDR2 is FYNNEI in the germline V gene. The V gene end was trimmed by 8 bases and the J gene end by 7 bases; junction bases not matched to a gene: 5. The CDR3 sequence is CASFRDSNSPLHF. CDR3 DNA: TGTGCCAGCTTCCGGGACAGCAATTCACCCCTCCACTTT.

CDR3 DNA: TGTGCCTGCGACAAAGCCTATAATTCACCCCTCCACTTT. Translated, it gives CACDKAYNSPLHF. The gene calls are TRBV30 and TRBJ1-6; D uncertain. The CDR3 loop spans 13 amino acids. Trimming shortened V by 6 bases and J by 2 bases, and 8 bases separated the two germline ends. In germline, CDR1 is GTSNPN, CDR2 SVGIG (reference sequence).

This clone was observed a single time. The genes are TRBV5-6 and TRBJ1-2, with D tentatively TRBD1 (5 bases). Trimming took off 0 bases at V and 8 bases at J, with 23 bases between the two ends. CDR1 SGHDT and CDR2 YYEEEE come from the germline V gene. The CDR3 extends over 17 amino acids. The CDR3 DNA reads TGTGCCAGCAGCTTGGAGCTGGAAGCGGGTGCGGGGGTCGGCTACACCTTC. Protein product: CASSLELEAGAGVGYTF.

The chain combines TRBV30 with TRBJ1-6; TRBD1 matches at 8 bases. With V trimmed by 5 bases and J by 7 bases, 4 bases remained unmatched. CDR1 is GTSNPN, CDR2 SVGIG, per germline (reference sequence). This CDR3 contains 13 residues. DNA for the CDR3: TGTGCCTGGGGACAGGGAACAAATTCACCCCTCCACTTT. Translated, it gives CAWGQGTNSPLHF.